This entry features one T cell receptor (beta chain) sequence. What it binds is unknown. The data stem from a study of cytotoxic CD8 clonotypes in ibrutinib-treated CLL. The CDR3 totals 12 residues. V shed 2 bases and J shed 8 bases, with 12 bases lying between them. Germline-derived CDR1 and CDR2 are GTSNPN and SVGIG (reference sequence). Sequenced by immunoSEQ multiplex PCR; TCRdb stores in-frame clones only, minus some. The sample records over 150,000 clones, approximately 72% being singletons. Findings and caveats of the study: Public clonotypes were rare and shrank or held steady on treatment.

The source was PBMCs, collected after 24 months of ibrutinib treatment. The receptor was isolated from a human donor with chronic lymphocytic leukemia. The V gene is TRBV30, the J gene TRBJ1-2; D unclear. The CDR3 is CAWSFSMVGYTF. The DNA of the CDR3 is TGTGCCTGGAGTTTCTCTATGGTAGGCTACACCTTC.